Listed below are T cell receptor beta chains from one sample, sequenced in a study of blood T cell repertoires in COVID-19. Some clones are missing from TCRdb's copy, which holds only in-frame ones; the method was immunoSEQ multiplex PCR. The sample includes more than 300,000 clones, 90% to 95% of them seen just once. The specimen sequenced was PBMCs or T cells enriched from blood (not recorded which). Receptors originate from a middle-aged woman who had been exposed to COVID-19. The CDR3 runs from the conserved cysteine through the conserved F or W. A D gene is named only where the DNA matches it firmly. The size of a clone is reported for some rows only, either as once, few or many, or as a class for expanded clones.

TRBV2	15	-	-	TRBJ1-2	CASSEQSTPNYGYTF	TGTGCCAGCAGTGAACAGTCGACTCCTAACTATGGCTACACCTTC
TRBV7-2	14	-	-	TRBJ1-5	CASSQWGGNQPQHF	TGTGCCAGCAGCCAGTGGGGGGGCAATCAGCCCCAGCATTTT
TRBV7-2	16	TRBD2	-	TRBJ2-3	CASSLGGGRFRDTQYF	TGTGCCAGCAGCTTAGGGGGCGGGAGGTTTAGAGATACGCAGTATTTT
TRBV4-3	15	-	-	TRBJ1-1	CASSQDRARNTEAFF	TGCGCCAGCAGCCAAGATCGCGCCCGAAACACTGAAGCTTTCTTT
TRBV7-8	14	-	-	TRBJ1-5	CASSLTDSNQPQHF	TGTGCCAGCAGCCTAACAGATAGCAATCAGCCCCAGCATTTT
TRBV5-4	15	TRBD2	-	TRBJ2-5	CASSTGLAAFETQYF	TGTGCCAGCAGCACGGGACTAGCGGCTTTCGAGACCCAGTACTTC
TRBV19	14	TRBD1	-	TRBJ2-4	CASSMGQGRNIQYF	TGTGCCAGTAGTATGGGACAGGGTAGAAACATTCAGTACTTC
TRBV12-2	17	-	-	TRBJ1-4	CASRLEGQARENEKLFF	TGTGCAAGTCGCTTAGAGGGACAGGCAAGGGAAAATGAAAAACTGTTTTTT
TRBV30	15	-	-	TRBJ2-2	CAWSDQERDTGELFF	TGTGCCTGGAGTGATCAAGAGCGAGACACCGGGGAGCTGTTTTTT
TRBV12-5	16	TRBD1	-	TRBJ2-3	CASGLVQGDGTDTQYF	TGTGCTAGTGGTTTGGTCCAGGGGGACGGCACAGATACGCAGTATTTT
TRBV19	15	-	-	TRBJ1-1	CASSISATVGTEAFF	TGTGCCAGTAGTATATCGGCGACAGTTGGGACTGAAGCTTTCTTT
TRBV6-4	18	-	-	TRBJ1-5	CASSEGGPRSSPHQPQHF	TGTGCCAGCAGTGAAGGCGGGCCCAGATCATCCCCCCATCAGCCCCAGCATTTT
TRBV30	13	TRBD1	-	TRBJ1-2	CAWTLGTVNGYTF	TGTGCCTGGACCCTCGGGACAGTGAATGGCTACACCTTC
TRBV3-1/TRBV3-2	12	-	-	TRBJ2-7	CASSQEGDEQYF	TGTGCCAGCAGCCAAGAAGGGGACGAGCAGTACTTC
TRBV19	17	TRBD2	once	TRBJ2-1	CASSHLKTSGSMDEQFF	TGTGCCAGTAGTCATCTTAAAACTAGCGGGAGTATGGATGAGCAGTTCTTC
TRBV20-1	12	TRBD1	-	TRBJ2-2	CSARGQAGELFF	TGCAGTGCTCGTGGACAGGCCGGGGAGCTGTTTTTT
TRBV18	13	-	-	TRBJ1-1	CASSPNGNTEAFF	TGTGCCAGCTCACCTAACGGGAACACTGAAGCTTTCTTT
TRBV3-1/TRBV3-2	16	-	-	TRBJ2-1	CASSRGSGSSYNEQFF	TGTGCCAGCAGCCGTGGATCGGGTAGCTCCTACAATGAGCAGTTCTTC
TRBV7-9	15	TRBD1	-	TRBJ1-6	CASSLLGQGGSPLHF	TGTGCCAGCAGCTTGTTGGGACAGGGCGGTTCACCCCTCCACTTT
TRBV21-1	16	-	-	TRBJ1-1	CASSADRGRGVDEAFF	TGTGCCAGCAGCGCCGACAGGGGGCGCGGGGTAGATGAAGCTTTCTTT
TRBV19	14	-	-	TRBJ1-5	CASTSTGFYQPQHF	TGTGCCAGTACCTCAACAGGGTTCTATCAGCCCCAGCATTTT
TRBV29-1	12	TRBD1	once	TRBJ2-7	CSVYRQGDEQYF	TGCAGCGTTTATAGACAGGGCGACGAGCAGTACTTC
TRBV7-2	16	TRBD2	-	TRBJ2-7	CASSSRGLAGKYEQYF	TGTGCCAGCAGCTCACGTGGACTAGCGGGCAAATACGAGCAGTACTTC
TRBV27	15	TRBD1	once	TRBJ1-2	CASSSGTGGLDGYTF	TGTGCCAGCAGTTCCGGGACAGGGGGCTTGGATGGCTACACCTTC
TRBV13	13	TRBD1	-	TRBJ1-2	CASSQGQTYGYTF	TGTGCCAGCAGCCAGGGACAGACCTATGGCTACACCTTC
TRBV5-4	14	TRBD1	-	TRBJ2-3	CASSPDRGTDTQYF	TGTGCCAGCAGCCCGGACAGGGGCACAGATACGCAGTATTTT
TRBV27	16	TRBD1	-	TRBJ1-5	CASSRSRQGLNQPQHF	TGTGCCAGCAGCCGCTCAAGACAGGGACTCAATCAGCCCCAGCATTTT
TRBV7-2	15	-	-	TRBJ1-1	CASSLVVGAGTEAFF	TGTGCCAGCAGCTTAGTGGTGGGGGCGGGCACTGAAGCTTTCTTT
TRBV2	14	-	-	TRBJ2-3	CASSYGGSTDTQYF	TGTGCCAGCTCTTACGGCGGGTCAACAGATACGCAGTATTTT
TRBV11-3	13	-	once	TRBJ1-1	CASSSEGGGSAFF	TGTGCCAGCAGCTCCGAAGGGGGGGGTTCGGCTTTCTTT
TRBV5-1	14	-	-	TRBJ2-7	CASSLTQGPYEQYF	TGCGCCAGCAGCTTGACGCAGGGCCCTTACGAGCAGTACTTC
TRBV5-6	17	TRBD1	-	TRBJ2-3	CASSSRGQRIVSDTQYF	TGTGCCAGCAGCTCCCGGGGACAGCGAATTGTTTCAGATACGCAGTATTTT
TRBV28	13	-	-	TRBJ1-5	CASSLAGSQPQHF	TGTGCCAGCAGTTTAGCGGGTAGTCAGCCCCAGCATTTT
TRBV7-9	16	-	-	TRBJ1-6	CASSLAGQTSFSPLHF	TGTGCCAGCAGCTTAGCCGGACAGACCTCCTTCTCACCCCTCCACTTT
TRBV7-9	16	TRBD2	-	TRBJ2-7	CASSRHTGGARYEQYF	TGTGCCAGCTCTAGACACACGGGGGGGGCCCGCTACGAGCAGTACTTC
TRBV7-3	14	-	-	TRBJ2-3	CASRVTPSTDTQYF	TGTGCCAGCAGGGTGACTCCTTCTACAGATACGCAGTATTTT
TRBV29-1	13	-	-	TRBJ1-1	CSVDSTGNTEAFF	TGCAGCGTTGATTCAACAGGGAACACTGAAGCTTTCTTT
TRBV12-3/TRBV12-4	11	-	-	TRBJ1-2	CASSFGGGYTF	TGTGCCAGCAGTTTCGGAGGCGGCTACACCTTC
TRBV19	17	TRBD1	-	TRBJ1-5	CATEKGQGQYSNQPQHF	TGTGCCACCGAGAAGGGACAGGGGCAATATAGCAATCAGCCCCAGCATTTT
TRBV6-2/TRBV6-3	14	-	-	TRBJ1-4	CASSYGVMDEKLFF	TGTGCCAGCAGTTACGGAGTTATGGATGAAAAACTGTTTTTT
TRBV19	16	TRBD1	once	TRBJ2-3	CASRTPGQKSTDTQYF	TGTGCCAGTAGAACTCCGGGACAGAAAAGCACAGATACGCAGTATTTT
TRBV12-3/TRBV12-4	11	-	-	TRBJ1-4	CASRQEGGLFF	TGTGCCAGCAGACAAGAGGGAGGACTGTTTTTT
TRBV13	15	TRBD1	-	TRBJ2-1	CASSPRTGYPNEQFF	TGTGCCAGCAGCCCAAGGACAGGGTACCCCAATGAGCAGTTCTTC
TRBV12-3/TRBV12-4	13	TRBD2	-	TRBJ2-7	CASSEREVYEQYF	TGTGCCAGCAGTGAGCGGGAGGTCTACGAGCAGTACTTC